There are a few counts of the clone carrying this T cell receptor beta chain. Its matching antigen is unknown. The sample comes from a study of identical twins. Study results and limitations: Out-of-frame sharing of TCR alpha in monozygotic twins was underestimated by models. Conclusions were based on cross-sectional statistical analysis, without following the same donors. There were fewer insertions in abundant cord blood beta clonotypes, but memory repertoires showed no such pattern.

TCRdb ran MiXCR on the 5' RACE reads and lists one entry per CDR3 protein. The table has around 960,000 distinct CDR3 sequences, 9% to 15% seen once. The CDR3 contains 11 residues. Germline lookup yields CDR1 SQVTM and CDR2 ANQGSEA. Between the trimmed V and J ends, which lost 4 bases and 4 bases, there was a span of 5 bases. The data also belong to a second study, concerning yellow fever vaccine responses in identical twins.

The sequence was collected from a woman aged 18-35 years in good health. Sequences were obtained from PBMCs. The rearrangement uses TRBV29-1 and TRBJ2-1, with D hard to call. CDR3 in DNA: TGCAGCGTTGCCAGTTACAATGAGCAGTTCTTC. This gives the protein CSVASYNEQFF.